This TCR beta chain was sequenced in a study of shared clonotypes between healthy human individuals. The study's findings and limits: The generation probabilities recorded for non-shared clonotypes fell below those of clonotypes shared by all four donors. Read depth was anticipated to influence clonotype sharing among donors.

Germline-derived CDR1 and CDR2 are SGHDT and YYEEEE. The CDR3 covers 13 residues. The germline V and J ends were trimmed by 0 bases and 8 bases, with 9 bases remaining between them. The naive CD8 population came from CD45RO-negative cells selected for CCR7, without terminally differentiated effector memory CD45RA+ cells. Each sample came from a Caucasian adult donor living in Nashville, Tennessee. Clones were sequenced by immunoSEQ multiplex PCR, and TCRdb holds only the in-frame ones, with some missing. The sample lists 1.5 million to 2.5 million clones; about 95% were seen once. About this clone: Its antigen remains unknown.

This chain joins TRBV5-6 and TRBJ2-1; D is ambiguous. The receptor comes from a man aged 18 to 35 in good health. Specimen: naive CD8+ T cells sorted from blood. CDR3 sequence (DNA): TGTGCCAGCAGCTTGGCCAATTTCTATGAGCAGTTCTTC. It codes for CASSLANFYEQFF.